This T cell receptor beta chain is drawn from a study of blood T cell repertoires in COVID-19 (dated by TCRdb to the early 2020s). For the study in its entirety: Collaborator samples came from the United States, Italy and Spain and covered acute and convalescent phases of COVID-19. Subjects who had been exposed to COVID-19, were actively infected with it, or had recovered from it provided the deeply sampled blood TCRbeta repertoires that made up the dataset. The repertoires were released in a freely available public database intended as a resource for research on the immune response to SARS-CoV-2. The samples were drawn from the first 160 participants of the ongoing ImmuneRACE study and from some 1,300 subjects provided by 6 global collaborators. Where available, HLA class I and class II types were obtained from metadata supplied by the sample provider rather than from assay-based typing. The prospective study material was composed of cDNA or gDNA derived from T cells, B-cell-depleted T cells, or PBMCs. A de-identified subject ID, COVID-19 status, age in years and sex were almost always included in the sample metadata. Paper-wide results and their limitations: The amount of clinical and demographic metadata varied by source and participant and was provided uncurated.

Taken from cysteine to phenylalanine, the CDR3 has 13 residues. Only the CDR3 portion is preserved as DNA: 39 bases, with reading frame beginning at the first base. The germline V gene (reference sequence) yields MNHNY for CDR1 and SVGAGI for CDR2. Trimming at the junction amounts to 2 bases on V and 3 bases on J, and the germline ends lie 7 bases apart. TCRbeta CDR3 regions were amplified from genomic DNA by means of the immunoSEQ Assay, a bias-controlled multiplex PCR. In the authors' own workflow: Nucleated cell counts per sample were estimated from amplification of reference gene primers within the assay. Sequence reads were collapsed and filtered to measure the absolute abundance of every unique TCRbeta CDR3 rearrangement. For each sample, productive Simpson clonality was calculated by taking the square root of Simpson's diversity index across productive rearrangements. TCRdb took this table from immuneACCESS and kept in-frame rearrangements with V and J called. Such tables lack part of the clones; where checked against another copy, unresolved V genes explain under half of the gap, and the rest is unexplained. V, J and clone size were drawn from that table, and D and trimming were deduced from the DNA. Recorded for this sample are about 210,000 clones; 84% of them occurred a single time. Together, the top ten hold approximately 8.1% of the sample.

A word on this clone: Its antigen is currently not known. One base away there is no much larger clone; base qualities are not given. The sample has other DNA sequences that encode this CDR3 too.

The collaborating institutions used their own protocols to collect whole blood in K2EDTA tubes. For TCRbeta analysis, collaborators shipped samples as frozen whole blood, isolated PBMCs, or DNA extracted from either of those sample types. The sequence derives from a woman in her 50s with active or convalescent COVID-19. Sequenced material: peripheral blood. The V gene is TRBV6-6 and the J gene is TRBJ2-5; a tentative D match to TRBD1 spans 6 bases. The encoded CDR3 is CASSYDRKETQYF. The sequenced DNA: TGTGCCAGCAGTTACGACAGGAAAGAGACCCAGTACTTC.